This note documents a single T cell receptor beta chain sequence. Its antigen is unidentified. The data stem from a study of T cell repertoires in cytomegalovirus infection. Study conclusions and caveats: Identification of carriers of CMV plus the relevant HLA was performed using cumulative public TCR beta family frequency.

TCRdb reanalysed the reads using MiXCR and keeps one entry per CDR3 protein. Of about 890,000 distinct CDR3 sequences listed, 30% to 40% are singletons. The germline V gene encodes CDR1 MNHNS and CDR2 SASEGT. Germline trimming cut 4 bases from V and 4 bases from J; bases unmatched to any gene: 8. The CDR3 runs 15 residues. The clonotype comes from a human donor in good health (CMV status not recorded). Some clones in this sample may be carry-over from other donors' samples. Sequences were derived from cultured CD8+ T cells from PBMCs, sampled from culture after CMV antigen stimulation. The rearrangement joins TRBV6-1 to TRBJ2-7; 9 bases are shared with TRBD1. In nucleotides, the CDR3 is TGTGCCAGCAGTGGTTCCGGGACAGGGTGGTACGAGCAGTACTTC. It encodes CASSGSGTGWYEQYF.